This T cell receptor beta chain was sequenced in a study of T cell changes during pregnancy in multiple sclerosis. The CDR3 spans 14 residues. Trimming shortened V by 2 bases and J by 6 bases, and 12 bases separated the two germline ends. Germline V gene lookup returns CDR1 KGHSH and CDR2 LQKENI. Profiling relied on immunoSEQ multiplex PCR, and the TCRdb table lists in-frame clones only, not all of them. The data contain roughly 40,000 clones, 80% to 85% of them seen just once; the ten biggest clones take up about 0.64%. This clonotype was sampled from a female donor with multiple sclerosis, enrolled in a pregnancy study. The rearrangement uses TRBV18 and TRBJ2-3, with D maybe TRBD2 (6 bases). The specimen comprised CD4+ T cells from peripheral blood mononuclear cells, sampled before pregnancy. The CDR3 DNA is TGTGCCAGCTCACCAGGGGTAGCGGCGGATACGCAGTATTTT. It specifies CASSPGVAADTQYF.